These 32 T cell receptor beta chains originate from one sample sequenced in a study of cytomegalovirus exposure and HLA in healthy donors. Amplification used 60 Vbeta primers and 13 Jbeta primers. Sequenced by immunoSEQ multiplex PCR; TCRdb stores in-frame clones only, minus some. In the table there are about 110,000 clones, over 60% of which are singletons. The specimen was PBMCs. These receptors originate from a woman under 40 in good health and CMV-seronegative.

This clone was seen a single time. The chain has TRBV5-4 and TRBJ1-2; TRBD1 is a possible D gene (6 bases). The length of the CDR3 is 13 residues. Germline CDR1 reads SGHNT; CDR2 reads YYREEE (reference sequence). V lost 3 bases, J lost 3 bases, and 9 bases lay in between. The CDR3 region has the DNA TGTGCCAGCAGCTCAAAGGGGGACTATGGCTACACCTTC. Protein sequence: CASSSKGDYGYTF. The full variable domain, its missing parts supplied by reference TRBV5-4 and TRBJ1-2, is ETGVTQSPTHLIKTRGQQVTLRCSSQSGHNTVSWYQQALGQGPQFIFQYYREEENGRGNFPPRFSGLQFPNYSSELNVNALELDDSALYLCASSSKGDYGYTFGSGTRLTVV.

The CDR3 protein is CASSPRLATNEKLFF. In DNA form, the CDR3 reads TGTGCCAGCAGCCCCAGGCTTGCTACTAATGAAAAACTGTTTTTT. This chain uses TRBV5-6 with TRBJ1-4; D remains unclear. V was trimmed by 4 bases and J by 2 bases, leaving 12 bases between them. The CDR3 has 15 amino acids. Germline lookup yields CDR1 SGHDT and CDR2 YYEEEE.

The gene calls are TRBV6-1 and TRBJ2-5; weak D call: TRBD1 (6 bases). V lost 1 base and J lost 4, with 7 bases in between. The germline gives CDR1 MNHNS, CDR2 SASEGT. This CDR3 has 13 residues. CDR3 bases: TGTGCCAGCAGTGAAGACAGGGTAGAGACCCAGTACTTC. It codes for CASSEDRVETQYF.

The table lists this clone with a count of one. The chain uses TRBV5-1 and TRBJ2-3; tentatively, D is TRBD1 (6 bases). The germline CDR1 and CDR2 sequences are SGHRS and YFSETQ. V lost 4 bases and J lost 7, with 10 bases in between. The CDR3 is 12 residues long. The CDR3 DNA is TGCGCCAGCAGCGTGGGACACAATACGCAGTATTTT. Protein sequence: CASSVGHNTQYF.

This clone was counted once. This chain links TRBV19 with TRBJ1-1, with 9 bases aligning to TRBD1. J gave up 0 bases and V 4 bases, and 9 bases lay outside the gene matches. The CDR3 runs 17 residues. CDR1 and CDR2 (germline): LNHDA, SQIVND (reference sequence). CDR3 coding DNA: TGTGCCAGTAGTACCCGCTCGACAGGGGGGATGAACACTGAAGCTTTCTTT. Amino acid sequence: CASSTRSTGGMNTEAFF.

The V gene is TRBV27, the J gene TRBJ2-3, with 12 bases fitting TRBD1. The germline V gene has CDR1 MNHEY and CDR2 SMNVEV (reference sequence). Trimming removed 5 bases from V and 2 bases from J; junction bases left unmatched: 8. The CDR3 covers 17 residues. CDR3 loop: CASSPIPGQGATDTQYF. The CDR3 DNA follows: TGTGCCAGCAGTCCCATACCGGGACAGGGGGCCACAGATACGCAGTATTTT.

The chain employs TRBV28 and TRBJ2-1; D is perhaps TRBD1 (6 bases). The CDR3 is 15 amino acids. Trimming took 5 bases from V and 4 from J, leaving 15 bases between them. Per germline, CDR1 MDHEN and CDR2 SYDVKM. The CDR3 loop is CASSTTGRGYNEQFF. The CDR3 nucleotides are TGTGCCAGCAGTACGACAGGACGAGGATACAATGAGCAGTTCTTC.

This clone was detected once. The CDR3 coding sequence is TGCGCCAGCAGCTTGGGGACAGGGACCAATAGAAGGTACGAGCAGTACTTC. This sequence encodes CASSLGTGTNRRYEQYF. The V gene is TRBV5-1, the J gene TRBJ2-7; TRBD1 aligns across 8 bases. V trimming: 0 bases; J trimming: 4 bases; junction bases outside the gene matches: 12. Germline lookup yields CDR1 SGHRS and CDR2 YFSETQ. The CDR3 consists of 17 residues.

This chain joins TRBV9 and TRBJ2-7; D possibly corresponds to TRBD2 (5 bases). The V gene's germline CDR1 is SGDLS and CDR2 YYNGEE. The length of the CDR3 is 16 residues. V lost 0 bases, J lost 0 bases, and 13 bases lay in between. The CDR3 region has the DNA TGTGCCAGCAGCGTAGCTCCGGTTGGAGGCTCCTACGAGCAGTACTTC. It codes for CASSVAPVGGSYEQYF.

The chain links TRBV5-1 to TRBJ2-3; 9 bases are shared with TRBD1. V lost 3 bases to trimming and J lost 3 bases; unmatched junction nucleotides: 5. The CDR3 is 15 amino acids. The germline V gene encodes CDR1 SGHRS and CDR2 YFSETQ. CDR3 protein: CASSYTGGETDTQYF. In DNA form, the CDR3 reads TGCGCCAGCAGCTATACAGGGGGCGAAACAGATACGCAGTATTTT.

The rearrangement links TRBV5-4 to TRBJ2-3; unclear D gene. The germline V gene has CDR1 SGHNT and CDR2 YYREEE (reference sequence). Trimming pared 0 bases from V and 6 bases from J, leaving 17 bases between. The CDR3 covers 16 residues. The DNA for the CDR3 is TGTGCCAGCAGCTTGGACCCCGACTGGGTCGTCGATACGCAGTATTTT. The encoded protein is CASSLDPDWVVDTQYF.

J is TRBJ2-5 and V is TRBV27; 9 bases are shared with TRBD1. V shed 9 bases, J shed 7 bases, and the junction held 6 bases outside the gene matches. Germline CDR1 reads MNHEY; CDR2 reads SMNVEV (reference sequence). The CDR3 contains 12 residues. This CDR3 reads CASGQGRRTQYF. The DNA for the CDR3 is TGTGCCAGTGGACAGGGGCGGCGGACCCAGTACTTC.

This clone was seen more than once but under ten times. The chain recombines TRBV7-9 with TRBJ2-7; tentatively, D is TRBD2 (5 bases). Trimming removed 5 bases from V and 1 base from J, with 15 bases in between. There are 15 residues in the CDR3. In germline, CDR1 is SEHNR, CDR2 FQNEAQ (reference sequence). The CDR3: CASSRPGLASYEQYF. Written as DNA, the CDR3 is TGTGCCAGCAGCCGCCCCGGGCTAGCTTCCTACGAGCAGTACTTC.

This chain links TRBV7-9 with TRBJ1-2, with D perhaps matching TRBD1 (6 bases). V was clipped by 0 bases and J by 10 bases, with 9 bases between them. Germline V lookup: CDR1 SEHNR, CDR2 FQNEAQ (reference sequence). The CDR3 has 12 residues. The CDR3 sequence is CASSLAGGDYTF. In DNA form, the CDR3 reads TGTGCCAGCAGCTTAGCAGGGGGTGACTACACCTTC.

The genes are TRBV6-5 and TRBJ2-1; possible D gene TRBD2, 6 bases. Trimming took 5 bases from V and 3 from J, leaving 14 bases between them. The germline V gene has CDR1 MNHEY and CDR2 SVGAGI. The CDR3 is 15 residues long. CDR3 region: CASSPGTSYYNEQFF. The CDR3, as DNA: TGTGCCAGCAGTCCCGGGACTTCGTACTACAATGAGCAGTTCTTC.

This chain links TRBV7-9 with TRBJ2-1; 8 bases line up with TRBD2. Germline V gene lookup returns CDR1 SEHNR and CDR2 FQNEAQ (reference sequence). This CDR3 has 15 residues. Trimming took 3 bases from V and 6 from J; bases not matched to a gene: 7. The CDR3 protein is CASSLRLALLNEQFF. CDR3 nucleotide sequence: TGTGCCAGCAGCTTGAGACTAGCGCTACTCAATGAGCAGTTCTTC.

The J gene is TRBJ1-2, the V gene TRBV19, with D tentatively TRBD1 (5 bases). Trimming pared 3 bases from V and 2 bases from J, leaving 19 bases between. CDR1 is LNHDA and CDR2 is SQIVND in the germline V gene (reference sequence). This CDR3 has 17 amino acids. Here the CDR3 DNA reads TGTGCCAGTAGTATTTCAGGGCCCCGACTTACAAACTATGGCTACACCTTC. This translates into CASSISGPRLTNYGYTF.

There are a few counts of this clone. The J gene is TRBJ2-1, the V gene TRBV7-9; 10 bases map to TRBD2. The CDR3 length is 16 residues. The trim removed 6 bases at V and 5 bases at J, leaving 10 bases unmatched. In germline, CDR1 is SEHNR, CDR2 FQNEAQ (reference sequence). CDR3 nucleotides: TGTGCCAGCAGTCAGTCCCTAGCGGGAGTCAACAATGAGCAGTTCTTC. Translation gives CASSQSLAGVNNEQFF.

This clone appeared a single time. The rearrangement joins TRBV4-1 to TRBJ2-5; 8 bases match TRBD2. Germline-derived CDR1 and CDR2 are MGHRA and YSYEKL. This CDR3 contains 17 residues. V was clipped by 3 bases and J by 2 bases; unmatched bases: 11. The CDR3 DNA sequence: TGCGCCAGCAGCCAGACGACGGCGGGAGGACGTCAAGAGACCCAGTACTTC. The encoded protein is CASSQTTAGGRQETQYF.

The DNA for the CDR3 is TGTGCCAGCAGTGGGGAGCTAGGTAGCTATGGCTACACCTTC. This translates into CASSGELGSYGYTF. The V call is TRBV28, the J call TRBJ1-2, with D unresolved. The CDR3 contains 14 residues. CDR1 is MDHEN, CDR2 SYDVKM, per germline. V was cut by 5 bases and J by 4 bases, with 14 bases left in between.

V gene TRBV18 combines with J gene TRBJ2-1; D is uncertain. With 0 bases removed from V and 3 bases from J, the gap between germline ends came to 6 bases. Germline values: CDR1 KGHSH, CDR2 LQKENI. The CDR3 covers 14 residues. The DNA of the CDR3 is TGTGCCAGCTCACCACCGTCGCGCTACAATGAGCAGTTCTTC. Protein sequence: CASSPPSRYNEQFF.

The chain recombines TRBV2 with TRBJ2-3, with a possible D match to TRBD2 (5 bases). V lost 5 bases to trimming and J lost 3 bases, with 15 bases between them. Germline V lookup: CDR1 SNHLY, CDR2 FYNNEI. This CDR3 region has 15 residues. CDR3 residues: CASSSGGYLTDTQYF. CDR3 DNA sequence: TGTGCCAGCAGTTCGGGCGGGTACTTGACAGATACGCAGTATTTT.

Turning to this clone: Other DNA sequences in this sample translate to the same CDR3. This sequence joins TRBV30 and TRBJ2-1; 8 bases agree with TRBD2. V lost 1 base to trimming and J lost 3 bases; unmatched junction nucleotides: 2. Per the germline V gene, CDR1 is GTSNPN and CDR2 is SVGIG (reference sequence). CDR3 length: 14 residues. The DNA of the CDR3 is TGTGCCTGGAGTGGTCTAGCGGGCTACAATGAGCAGTTCTTC. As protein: CAWSGLAGYNEQFF. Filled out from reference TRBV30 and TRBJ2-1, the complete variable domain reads SQTIHQWPATLVQPVGSPLSLECTVEGTSNPNLYWYRQAAGRGLQLLFYSVGIGQISSEVPQNLSASRPQDRQFILSSKKLLLSDSGFYLCAWSGLAGYNEQFFGPGTRLTVL.

The CDR3 protein is CASSLVADQGQPQHF. In nucleotides, the CDR3 is TGTGCCAGCAGCTTAGTGGCCGACCAGGGGCAGCCCCAGCATTTT. The chain carries TRBV7-6 and TRBJ1-5, with TRBD1 as a possible D gene (6 bases). This CDR3 contains 15 residues. Per germline, CDR1 SGHVS and CDR2 FNYEAQ. The germline V and J ends were trimmed by 1 base and 7 bases, with 14 bases remaining between them. Full variable domain (remainder filled in from reference TRBV7-6 and TRBJ1-5): GAGVSQSPRYKVTKRGQDVALRCDPISGHVSLYWYRQALGQGPEFLTYFNYEAQQDKSGLPNDRFSAERPEGSISTLTIQRTEQRDSAMYRCASSLVADQGQPQHFGDGTRLSIL.

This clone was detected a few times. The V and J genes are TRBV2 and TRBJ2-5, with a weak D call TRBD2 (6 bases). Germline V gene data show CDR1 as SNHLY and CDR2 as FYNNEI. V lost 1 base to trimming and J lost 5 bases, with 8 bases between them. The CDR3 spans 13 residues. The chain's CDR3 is CASSEVREETQYF. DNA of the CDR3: TGTGCCAGCAGTGAAGTTCGGGAGGAGACCCAGTACTTC. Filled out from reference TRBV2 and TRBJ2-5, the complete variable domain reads EPEVTQTPSHQVTQMGQEVILRCVPISNHLYFYWYRQILGQKVEFLVSFYNNEISEKSEIFDDQFSVERPDGSNFTLKIRSTKLEDSAMYFCASSEVREETQYFGPGTRLLVL.

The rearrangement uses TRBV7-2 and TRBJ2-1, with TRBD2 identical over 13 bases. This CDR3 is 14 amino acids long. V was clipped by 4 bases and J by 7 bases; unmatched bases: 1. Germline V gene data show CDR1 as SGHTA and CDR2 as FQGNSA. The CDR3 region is CASSWGLAGNEQFF. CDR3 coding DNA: TGTGCCAGCAGCTGGGGACTAGCGGGGAATGAGCAGTTCTTC.

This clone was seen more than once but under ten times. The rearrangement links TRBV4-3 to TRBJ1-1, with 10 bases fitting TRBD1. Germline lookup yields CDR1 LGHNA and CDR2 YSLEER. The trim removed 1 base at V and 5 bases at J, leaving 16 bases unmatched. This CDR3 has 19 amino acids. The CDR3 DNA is TGCGCCAGCAGCCAAGCATACTCCGGGACAGGGGCTTTAGGGACTGAAGCTTTCTTT. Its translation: CASSQAYSGTGALGTEAFF.

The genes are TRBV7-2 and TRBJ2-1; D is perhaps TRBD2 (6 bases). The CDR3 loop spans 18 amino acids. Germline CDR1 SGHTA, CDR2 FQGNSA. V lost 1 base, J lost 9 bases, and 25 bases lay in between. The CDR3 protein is CASSLVGGITVGNSEQFF. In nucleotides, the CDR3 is TGTGCCAGCAGCTTAGTTGGAGGGATCACGGTCGGGAACAGTGAGCAGTTCTTC.

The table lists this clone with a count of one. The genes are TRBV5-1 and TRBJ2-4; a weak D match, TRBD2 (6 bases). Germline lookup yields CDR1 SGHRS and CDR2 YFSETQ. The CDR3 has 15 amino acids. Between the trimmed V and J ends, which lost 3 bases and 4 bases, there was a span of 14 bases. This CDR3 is CASSSEPGGKNIQYF. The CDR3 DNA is TGCGCCAGCAGCTCGGAACCCGGGGGAAAAAACATTCAGTACTTC. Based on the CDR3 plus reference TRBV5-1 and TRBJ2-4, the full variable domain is KAGVTQTPRYLIKTRGQQVTLSCSPISGHRSVSWYQQTPGQGLQFLFEYFSETQRNKGNFPGRFSGRQFSNSRSEMNVSTLELGDSALYLCASSSEPGGKNIQYFGAGTRLSVL.

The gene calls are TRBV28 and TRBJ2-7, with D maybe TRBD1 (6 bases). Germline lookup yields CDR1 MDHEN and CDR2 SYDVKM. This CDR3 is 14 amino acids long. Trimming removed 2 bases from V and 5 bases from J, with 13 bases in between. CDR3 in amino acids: CASSLGQGRDEQYF. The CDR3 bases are TGTGCCAGCAGTTTAGGCCAGGGGAGAGACGAGCAGTACTTC.

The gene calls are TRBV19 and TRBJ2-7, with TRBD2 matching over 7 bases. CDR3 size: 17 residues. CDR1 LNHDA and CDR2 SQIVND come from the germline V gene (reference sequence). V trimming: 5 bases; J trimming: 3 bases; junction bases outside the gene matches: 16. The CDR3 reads CASSRAGSAVDDYEQYF. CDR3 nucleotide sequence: TGTGCCAGTAGTCGAGCGGGGTCAGCCGTGGACGACTACGAGCAGTACTTC.

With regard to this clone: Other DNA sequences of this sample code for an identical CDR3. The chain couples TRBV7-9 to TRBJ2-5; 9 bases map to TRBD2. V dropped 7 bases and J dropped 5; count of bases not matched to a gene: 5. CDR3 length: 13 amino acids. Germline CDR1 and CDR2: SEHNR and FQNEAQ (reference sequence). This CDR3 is CASTPAGGETQYF. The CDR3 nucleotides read TGTGCCAGCACCCCGGCGGGAGGGGAGACCCAGTACTTC.